The 23 T cell receptor beta chains reported below all come from one sample, sequenced in a study of blood T cell repertoires in COVID-19. Method: immunoSEQ multiplex PCR; TCRdb's copy keeps in-frame clones and lacks some. Of 150,000 to 160,000 clones listed, about 79% are singletons. Sequencing was done on a sample of peripheral blood. The receptors were gathered from a woman aged 50 to 65 with acute or convalescent COVID-19.

The rearrangement links TRBV19 to TRBJ1-2; maybe TRBD1 (6 bases). Germline V CDR1 and CDR2: LNHDA, SQIVND (reference sequence). This CDR3 has 15 residues. V lost 6 bases and J lost 3, with 17 bases in between. CDR3 sequence (DNA): TGTGCCAGTAGGGCACAGGGTGAAAGGGACTATGGCTACACCTTC. Its translation: CASRAQGERDYGYTF. Based on the CDR3 plus reference TRBV19 and TRBJ1-2, the full variable domain is DGGITQSPKYLFRKEGQNVTLSCEQNLNHDAMYWYRQDPGQGLRLIYYSQIVNDFQKGDIAEGYSVSREKKESFPLTVTSAQKNPTAFYLCASRAQGERDYGYTFGSGTRLTVV.

The chain links TRBV29-1 to TRBJ2-2; TRBD2 aligns across 11 bases. This CDR3 is built from 14 residues. Germline assignment: CDR1 SQVTM and CDR2 ANQGSEA. The J segment lost 2 bases and the V segment lost 6 bases, leaving 2 bases of the junction unmatched. The CDR3 region has the DNA TGCAGCGTCACTAGCGGGAGTAACACCGGGGAGCTGTTTTTT. Translated: CSVTSGSNTGELFF.

This chain links TRBV19 with TRBJ1-5, with TRBD1 matching over 9 bases. V lost 7 bases to trimming and J lost 6 bases; unmatched junction nucleotides: 10. Per the germline V gene, CDR1 is LNHDA and CDR2 is SQIVND (reference sequence). The CDR3 loop spans 15 amino acids. Here the CDR3 reads CASITTGGLGQPQHF. CDR3 bases: TGTGCCAGTATTACGACAGGGGGGTTAGGTCAGCCCCAGCATTTT.

The gene calls are TRBV5-6 and TRBJ1-1; possibly TRBD1 for D (6 bases). The V gene's germline CDR1 is SGHDT and CDR2 YYEEEE. V was pared by 0 bases and J by 5 bases, with 17 bases between. The CDR3 has 16 residues. CDR3 nucleotide sequence: TGTGCCAGCAGCTTGGAAACCGGGACAATAGGTACTGAAGCTTTCTTT. It is translated as CASSLETGTIGTEAFF.

The V call is TRBV5-4, the J call TRBJ1-1; TRBD1 might be the D (5 bases). CDR3 size: 11 residues. Germline V CDR1 and CDR2: SGHNT, YYREEE (reference sequence). Trimming took off 2 bases at V and 9 bases at J, with 8 bases between the two ends. The CDR3 protein is CASSFDSQAFF. The CDR3 DNA follows: TGTGCCAGCAGCTTTGACAGTCAAGCTTTCTTT. Variable domain in full (rest from reference TRBV5-4 and TRBJ1-1): ETGVTQSPTHLIKTRGQQVTLRCSSQSGHNTVSWYQQALGQGPQFIFQYYREEENGRGNFPPRFSGLQFPNYSSELNVNALELDDSALYLCASSFDSQAFFGQGTRLTVV.

The chain joins TRBV10-2 to TRBJ2-5; the D gene is possibly TRBD2 (7 bases). Trimming removed 5 bases at V and 3 bases at J, with 10 bases between. Germline lookup yields CDR1 WSHSY and CDR2 SAAADI. CDR3 size: 13 residues. In nucleotides, the CDR3 is TGCGCCAGCAGTCAGGGGAGGGAAGAGACCCAGTACTTC. Encoded protein: CASSQGREETQYF.

J is TRBJ1-4 and V is TRBV18, with D possibly being TRBD1 (5 bases). This CDR3 is built from 14 residues. Between the trimmed V and J ends, which lost 2 bases and 8 bases, there was a span of 12 bases. Germline CDR1 reads KGHSH; CDR2 reads LQKENI. CDR3 coding DNA: TGTGCCAGCTCACCAGTTCAGGGAGGGGAAAAACTGTTTTTT. It codes for CASSPVQGGEKLFF.

The rearrangement uses TRBV6-1 and TRBJ2-1, with 9 bases identical to TRBD1. There are 16 residues in the CDR3. Losses at the gene ends were 2 bases for V and 6 bases for J; bases not matched to a gene: 8. In germline, CDR1 is MNHNS, CDR2 SASEGT. CDR3 amino acids: CASSELGTGTGNEQFF. In nucleotides, the CDR3 is TGTGCCAGCAGTGAACTTGGGACAGGGACAGGCAATGAGCAGTTCTTC.

The rearrangement uses TRBV4-1 and TRBJ2-7; 7 nucleotides align to TRBD1. The CDR3 runs 15 residues. From germline, CDR1 is MGHRA and CDR2 YSYEKL. Losses at the gene ends were 4 bases for V and 6 bases for J; bases not matched to a gene: 12. CDR3 DNA: TGCGCCAGCAGCCTCGTTACAGGGGTTCCAGGCGAGCAGTACTTC. It encodes CASSLVTGVPGEQYF.

The chain employs TRBV6-5 and TRBJ1-2, with 11 nucleotides matching TRBD1. J lost 1 base, V lost 0 bases, and 1 base had no gene match. The V gene's germline CDR1 is MNHEY and CDR2 SVGAGI. CDR3 size: 16 residues. The CDR3 region is CASSYSGTGGNYGYTF. CDR3 in DNA: TGTGCCAGCAGTTACTCAGGGACAGGGGGTAACTATGGCTACACCTTC.

The chain has TRBV5-1 and TRBJ2-5; 7 bases are a match to TRBD1. This CDR3 region has 14 residues. V trimming: 4 bases; J trimming: 5 bases; junction bases outside the gene matches: 8. The germline gives CDR1 SGHRS, CDR2 YFSETQ. In nucleotides, the CDR3 is TGCGCCAGCAGCGCCTACAGGGGTGCGGAGACCCAGTACTTC. Translation: CASSAYRGAETQYF.

This sequence joins TRBV24-1 and TRBJ2-2; possible D gene TRBD1, 6 bases. The V and J ends lost 3 bases and 4 bases respectively, with 11 bases between them. This CDR3 region has 15 residues. The germline CDR1 and CDR2 sequences are KGHDR and SFDVKD. The CDR3 spells CATSDAGAFTGELFF. As DNA, the CDR3 is TGTGCCACCAGTGATGCAGGGGCCTTCACCGGGGAGCTGTTTTTT.

This chain uses TRBV9 with TRBJ2-4; 7 nucleotides align to TRBD2. Germline CDR1 and CDR2: SGDLS and YYNGEE. V gave up 3 bases and J gave up 5 bases; unmatched junction bases: 2. The CDR3 extends over 13 amino acids. The CDR3 DNA follows: TGTGCCAGCAGCGCCGGACTAGAAAACATTCAGTACTTC. As protein: CASSAGLENIQYF.

This clone was observed once. J is TRBJ2-2 and V is TRBV4-3; weak D call: TRBD1 (5 bases). V shed 2 bases and J shed 6 bases, with 13 bases lying between them. The CDR3 sequence is 15 residues long. CDR1 and CDR2 from the germline V gene are LGHNA and YSLEER. The CDR3 coding sequence is TGCGCCAGCAGCCAATCCCAGGGCCAGGCCGGGGAGCTGTTTTTT. This gives the protein CASSQSQGQAGELFF.

The J gene is TRBJ1-1, the V gene TRBV5-1; D perhaps matches TRBD1 (6 bases). V was cut by 5 bases and J by 3 bases, with 20 bases left in between. The CDR3 contains 16 residues. Per germline, CDR1 SGHRS and CDR2 YFSETQ. CDR3 bases: TGCGCCAGCAGACCAGGGGCGGGCGGAGAGGACACTGAAGCTTTCTTT. Residues: CASRPGAGGEDTEAFF.

This sequence joins TRBV12-3 or TRBV12-4 and TRBJ1-5; D remains ambiguous. Trimming pared 6 bases from V and 9 bases from J, leaving 15 bases between. The CDR3 sequence is 13 residues long. CDR3 loop: CASSAGSNWPQHF. CDR3 nucleotide sequence: TGTGCCAGCAGCGCGGGCTCGAATTGGCCCCAGCATTTT.

The chain joins TRBV19 to TRBJ1-5; no clear D. The CDR3 totals 20 residues. The germline gives CDR1 LNHDA, CDR2 SQIVND (reference sequence). Deletions cut 5 bases from V and 3 bases from J, with 29 bases between. This CDR3 reads CASSPGVGSRRVVYNQPQHF. The CDR3 DNA is TGTGCCAGTAGTCCCGGCGTTGGCTCTCGGCGGGTAGTATACAATCAGCCCCAGCATTTT.

V usage is TRBV2 and J usage is TRBJ1-5; the match to TRBD1 covers 9 bases. The length of the CDR3 is 14 residues. Germline V gives CDR1 SNHLY, CDR2 FYNNEI. The V gene end was trimmed by 11 bases and the J gene end by 4 bases; junction bases not matched to a gene: 9. The CDR3 spells CASHRDRVNQPQHF. CDR3 sequence (DNA): TGTGCCTCACACCGGGACAGGGTAAATCAGCCCCAGCATTTT.

This clone was detected a few times. The rearrangement uses TRBV19 and TRBJ2-3, with TRBD1 identical over 7 bases. CDR3 length equals 12 residues. Per germline, CDR1 LNHDA and CDR2 SQIVND (reference sequence). V gave up 10 bases and J gave up 4 bases; unmatched junction bases: 5. CDR3 protein: CATHGQADTQYF. For the CDR3, the DNA is TGTGCCACCCACGGACAGGCAGATACGCAGTATTTT.

DNA of the CDR3: TGCAGTGCTAGTTCTAGCGCGGACGAGCAGTACTTC. This encodes CSASSSADEQYF. The J gene is TRBJ2-7, the V gene TRBV20-1; a possible D gene is TRBD2 (6 bases). CDR3 size: 12 residues. The V and J ends lost 3 bases and 5 bases respectively, with 11 bases between them. The germline V gene encodes CDR1 DFQATT and CDR2 SNEGSKA (reference sequence).

This clone was detected only a few times. J is TRBJ2-1 and V is TRBV7-2; 8 bases agree with TRBD1. CDR3 length: 15 amino acids. The junction had 5 bases not matched to a gene; V was cut back by 5 bases and J by 2 bases. Per the germline V gene, CDR1 is SGHTA and CDR2 is FQGNSA. CDR3 in DNA: TGTGCCAGCAGCCTCGGACAGGGAGCCTACAATGAGCAGTTCTTC. It translates to CASSLGQGAYNEQFF.

V is TRBV2 and J is TRBJ1-1; perhaps TRBD1 as D (6 bases). The CDR3 spans 12 residues. CDR1 SNHLY and CDR2 FYNNEI come from the germline V gene. Trimming cost V 8 bases and J 1 base, with 8 bases left between them. CDR3 region: CASYRENTEAFF. The CDR3 DNA reads as TGTGCCAGCTACAGGGAGAACACTGAAGCTTTCTTT.

This chain links TRBV19 with TRBJ2-1; D call uncertain. There are 14 residues in the CDR3. Trimming removed 4 bases at V and 7 bases at J, with 14 bases between. Germline CDR1 and CDR2: LNHDA and SQIVND (reference sequence). CDR3 in amino acids: CASSTGLSRNEQFF. In DNA, the CDR3 is TGTGCCAGTAGTACGGGTTTAAGTCGGAATGAGCAGTTCTTC. The whole variable domain, remainder taken from reference TRBV19 and TRBJ2-1, is DGGITQSPKYLFRKEGQNVTLSCEQNLNHDAMYWYRQDPGQGLRLIYYSQIVNDFQKGDIAEGYSVSREKKESFPLTVTSAQKNPTAFYLCASSTGLSRNEQFFGPGTRLTVL.